This T cell receptor beta chain was sequenced during a study of response to subunit inactivated influenza vaccine. Each CDR3 protein is one row after TCRdb ran MiXCR on the RT-PCR reads. In the table there are roughly 760,000 distinct CDR3 sequences, approximately 22% of which are singletons. CDR3 length: 14 residues. V lost 4 bases, J lost 13 bases, and 23 bases lay in between. From germline, CDR1 is SGHRS and CDR2 YFSETQ. This clonotype has more than one count but fewer than ten. The source of this sequence is a man aged 45 to 65 who received an inactivated influenza vaccine. The chain employs TRBV5-1 and TRBJ1-2, with a weak D call TRBD1 (5 bases). The source material was PBMCs from blood, sampled 5 to 6 days after vaccination. The CDR3 sequence: CASSPDTQGRARTF. The CDR3 DNA follows: TGCGCCAGCAGCCCTGACACCCAGGGACGGGCTCGCACCTTC.